The 21 T cell receptor beta chains below come from one sample, sequenced in a study of T cells in Graves' hyperthyroidism and ophthalmopathy. The TCR beta CDR3 regions underwent amplification using RNA transcripts as the source. Initially, a first-round RT-PCR of the TCR CDR3 employed the HTBI primer set. A single record per CDR3 protein comes from TCRdb applying MiXCR to the multiplex PCR reads. The data contain hundreds of thousands of distinct CDR3 sequences, approximately 15% of them singletons. The sample taken for sequencing was blood. All receptors come from a woman between 40 and 55 years old with Graves' ophthalmopathy.

This clonotype turned up a few times. The CDR3 coding sequence is TGTGCCAGCAGCTTACTGACAGGGGGCCAAGAGACCCAGTACTTC. This codes for CASSLLTGGQETQYF. J is TRBJ2-5 and V is TRBV7-6; TRBD1 matches at 9 bases. Germline values: CDR1 SGHVS, CDR2 FNYEAQ. CDR3 size: 15 residues. Unmatched junction bases numbered 2, after V lost 2 bases and J lost 1 base.

This clonotype was detected only once. This chain connects TRBV6-1 to TRBJ1-3; 8 bases match TRBD1. V trimming: 6 bases; J trimming: 4 bases; junction bases outside the gene matches: 8. CDR1 is MNHNS and CDR2 is SASEGT in the germline V gene. The CDR3 extends over 15 amino acids. The DNA of the CDR3 is TGTGCCAGCAGCCGGGGGACAGGAGAGGGAAACACCATATATTTT. Encoded protein: CASSRGTGEGNTIYF.

This chain connects TRBV20-1 to TRBJ2-6; weak D call: TRBD1 (5 bases). Trimming left V 4 bases short and J 4 bases short, with 20 bases between. Germline V gene data show CDR1 as DFQATT and CDR2 as SNEGSKA (reference sequence). This CDR3 comprises 17 residues. Written as DNA, the CDR3 is TGCAGTGCTACCCAGCGCCCAGGGATCTCCGGGGCCAACGTCCTGACTTTC. The encoded protein is CSATQRPGISGANVLTF.

The V gene is TRBV19, the J gene TRBJ2-3; possible D gene TRBD1, 5 bases. The V and J ends lost 6 bases and 6 bases respectively, with 13 bases between them. The CDR3 sequence is 13 residues long. CDR1 and CDR2 (germline): LNHDA, SQIVND (reference sequence). The CDR3 loop is CASRDMFTDTQYF. In DNA, the CDR3 is TGTGCCAGTAGGGACATGTTTACGGATACGCAGTATTTT.

The chain has TRBV6-1 and TRBJ2-7; possibly TRBD2 for D (5 bases). Trimming pared 0 bases from V and 4 bases from J, leaving 16 bases between. CDR1 MNHNS and CDR2 SASEGT come from the germline V gene. This CDR3 spans 16 amino acids. For the CDR3, the DNA is TGTGCCAGCAGTGAAGCGAGTCGAGGGTACGGATACGAGCAGTACTTC. Its protein product is CASSEASRGYGYEQYF.

In regard to this clonotype: One end of the junction fails to match germline, which may point to a read error. The chain employs TRBV6-1 and TRBJ1-1; 9 bases line up with TRBD1. The CDR3 loop spans 17 amino acids. Per germline, CDR1 MNHNS and CDR2 SASEGT. This chain's CDR3 is CAISDSGTGTLNTEAFF. CDR3 nucleotide sequence: TGTGCCATCAGTGACTCCGGGACAGGGACCTTGAACACTGAAGCTTTCTTT.

This clonotype has more than one count but fewer than ten. The J gene is TRBJ2-1, the V gene TRBV27, with TRBD2 as a possible D gene (5 bases). The germline gives CDR1 MNHEY, CDR2 SMNVEV (reference sequence). This CDR3 spans 17 amino acids. V dropped 3 bases and J dropped 0 bases, with 15 bases sitting between them. CDR3 residues: CASSFHGLQSSYNEQFF. The CDR3 nucleotides read TGTGCCAGCAGTTTTCATGGACTCCAGAGCTCCTACAATGAGCAGTTCTTC.

This clonotype has a count of ten or more. This chain connects TRBV20-1 to TRBJ2-1; either TRBD1 or TRBD2 may fit D (5 bases each). The CDR3 contains 14 residues. The germline V and J ends were trimmed by 3 bases and 6 bases, with 15 bases remaining between them. The germline gives CDR1 DFQATT, CDR2 SNEGSKA (reference sequence). CDR3 in amino acids: CSASDGTPGNEQFF. The CDR3 DNA reads TGCAGTGCTAGCGACGGGACCCCTGGCAATGAGCAGTTCTTC.

The table lists this clonotype with a few counts. Given a much more abundant clone one base away, this may be a read error. This is likely a read error, given that the CDR3 carries no conserved phenylalanine or tryptophan at its end. The CDR3 bases are TGTGCCAGCAGTTACACAGGGAAGTACAATGAGCAGTTCCTC. Amino acids: CASSYTGKYNEQFL. V is TRBV28 and J is TRBJ2-1, with a weak D call TRBD1 (6 bases). The CDR3 consists of 14 residues. Trimming shortened V by 4 bases and J by 4 bases, and 11 bases separated the two germline ends. Per the germline V gene, CDR1 is MDHEN and CDR2 is SYDVKM.

The chain carries TRBV2 and TRBJ2-7, with 14 bases that match TRBD2. V was pared by 2 bases and J by 3 bases, with 6 bases of the junction left unmatched. The CDR3 runs 17 residues. Germline lookup yields CDR1 SNHLY and CDR2 FYNNEI. In DNA, the CDR3 is TGTGCCAGCAGTGAATTTACCGGGACTAGCGGGAGCTACGAGCAGTACTTC. It is translated as CASSEFTGTSGSYEQYF.

This clonotype occurred once. At one end, the junction sequence differs from germline, possibly due to a read error. The rearrangement links TRBV19 to TRBJ2-7; TRBD2 matches 13 bases. This CDR3 is 16 amino acids long. Germline V CDR1 and CDR2: LNHDA, SQIVND (reference sequence). The CDR3 DNA is TGTGCCAGTAGTTCCGCTGAGGGACTAGCGGGATACGAGCGGTACTTC. Translating gives CASSSAEGLAGYERYF.

This clonotype was seen a few times. The chain combines TRBV29-1 with TRBJ2-7; D is ambiguous. The CDR3 spans 12 residues. Trimming removed 1 base at V and 5 bases at J, with 9 bases between. Per the germline V gene, CDR1 is SQVTM and CDR2 is ANQGSEA. CDR3 loop: CSVEVLGDEQYF. The CDR3, as DNA: TGCAGCGTTGAAGTCCTCGGAGACGAGCAGTACTTC.

This clonotype was observed a handful of times. The chain links TRBV20-1 to TRBJ2-5; no reliable D call. The CDR3 has 13 residues. Germline values: CDR1 DFQATT, CDR2 SNEGSKA (reference sequence). V lost 6 bases and J 3 bases, leaving 14 bases between the germline ends. The CDR3 coding sequence is TGCAGTGCACATACGACCAGAAAAGAGACCCAGTACTTC. Protein: CSAHTTRKETQYF.

This clonotype was seen ten or more times. The chain employs TRBV12-3 or TRBV12-4 and TRBJ2-5, with TRBD2 identical over 11 bases. V trimming: 7 bases; J trimming: 4 bases; junction bases outside the gene matches: 5. The CDR3 loop spans 14 amino acids. The CDR3 DNA follows: TGTGCCAGCACTCTCGGACTAGCGGGAGAGACCCAGTACTTC. Translation gives CASTLGLAGETQYF.

This clonotype was detected a few times. This chain joins TRBV4-1 and TRBJ2-2; D unresolved. CDR1 is MGHRA, CDR2 YSYEKL, per germline. The CDR3 consists of 15 residues. Trimming removed 1 base at V and 3 bases at J, with 9 bases between. CDR3 sequence reads: CASSQGLSYTGELFF. CDR3 DNA: TGCGCCAGCAGCCAAGGGCTTAGCTACACCGGGGAGCTGTTTTTT.

This clonotype was observed a few times. The chain links TRBV27 to TRBJ2-7, with TRBD2 matching over 11 bases. In germline, CDR1 is MNHEY, CDR2 SMNVEV (reference sequence). V was clipped by 4 bases and J by 3 bases; unmatched bases: 8. The CDR3 totals 16 residues. CDR3 DNA sequence: TGTGCCAGCAGTTCCCATAGCGGGAGGGAATTCTACGAGCAGTACTTC. Translating gives CASSSHSGREFYEQYF.

This clonotype has ten or more counts. V gene TRBV7-3 combines with J gene TRBJ2-5; D is undetermined. The V and J ends lost 5 bases and 2 bases respectively, with 15 bases between them. CDR3 length: 15 residues. Germline CDR1 SGHTA, CDR2 FQGTGA. The CDR3 region has the DNA TGTGCCAGCAGCCCGTCTGGCAGGCCGCAAGAGACCCAGTACTTC. Protein sequence: CASSPSGRPQETQYF.

As regards this clonotype: A clone one base away is much larger, so this may be a read error. V gene TRBV5-1 combines with J gene TRBJ2-7; 13 bases are a match to TRBD2. This CDR3 region has 17 residues. CDR1 SGHRS and CDR2 YFSETQ come from the germline V gene. The V gene end was trimmed by 0 bases and the J gene end by 7 bases; junction bases not matched to a gene: 10. The CDR3 DNA is TGCGCCAGCAGCTTGGGGGATGGGACTAGCGGGATGGGTGAGCAGTACTTC. It encodes CASSLGDGTSGMGEQYF.

The chain links TRBV5-1 to TRBJ1-3; possibly TRBD1 for D (6 bases). The CDR3 length is 16 residues. In germline, CDR1 is SGHRS, CDR2 YFSETQ. Trimming left V 4 bases short and J 0 bases short, with 14 bases between. The CDR3 protein is CASSRNPDSSGNTIYF. In DNA form, the CDR3 reads TGCGCCAGCAGCCGGAACCCGGACAGCTCTGGAAACACCATATATTTT. Combining the CDR3 with reference TRBV5-1 and TRBJ1-3 gives the whole variable domain KAGVTQTPRYLIKTRGQQVTLSCSPISGHRSVSWYQQTPGQGLQFLFEYFSETQRNKGNFPGRFSGRQFSNSRSEMNVSTLELGDSALYLCASSRNPDSSGNTIYFGEGSWLTVV.

This clonotype was recorded at least ten times. The chain combines TRBV18 with TRBJ2-5; unclear D gene. With 0 bases removed from V and 5 bases from J, the gap between germline ends came to 7 bases. This CDR3 comprises 13 residues. Germline assignment: CDR1 KGHSH and CDR2 LQKENI. CDR3 nucleotides: TGTGCCAGCTCACCACCCCCCCCGGAGACCCAGTACTTC. Amino acid sequence: CASSPPPPETQYF.

The sample holds a few counts of this clonotype. This rearrangement joins TRBV2 to TRBJ2-5; 7 positions agree with TRBD2. CDR1 and CDR2 from the germline V gene are SNHLY and FYNNEI. Losses at the gene ends were 3 bases for V and 7 bases for J; bases not matched to a gene: 5. This CDR3 contains 13 residues. This CDR3 is CASSELWGGTQYF. The CDR3 DNA reads as TGTGCCAGCAGTGAGCTGTGGGGGGGGACCCAGTACTTC. Full variable domain (outside the CDR3, taken from reference TRBV2 and TRBJ2-5): EPEVTQTPSHQVTQMGQEVILRCVPISNHLYFYWYRQILGQKVEFLVSFYNNEISEKSEIFDDQFSVERPDGSNFTLKIRSTKLEDSAMYFCASSELWGGTQYFGPGTRLLVL.